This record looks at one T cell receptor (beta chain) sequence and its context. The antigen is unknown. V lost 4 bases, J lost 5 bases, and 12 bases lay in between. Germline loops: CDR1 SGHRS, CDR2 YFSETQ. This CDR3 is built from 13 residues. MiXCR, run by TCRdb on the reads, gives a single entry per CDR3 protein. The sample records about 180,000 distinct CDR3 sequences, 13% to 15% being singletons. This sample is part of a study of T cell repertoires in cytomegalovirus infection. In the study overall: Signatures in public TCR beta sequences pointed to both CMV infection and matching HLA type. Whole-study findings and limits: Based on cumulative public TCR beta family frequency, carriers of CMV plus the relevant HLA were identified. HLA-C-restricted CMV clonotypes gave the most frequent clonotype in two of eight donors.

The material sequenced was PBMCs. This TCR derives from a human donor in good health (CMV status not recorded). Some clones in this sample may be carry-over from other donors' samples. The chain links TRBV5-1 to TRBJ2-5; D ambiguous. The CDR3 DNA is TGCGCCAGCAGCAGGGCGATCGCGGAGACCCAGTACTTC. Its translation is CASSRAIAETQYF.